These 5 T cell receptor beta chains were all obtained from the same sample, sequenced in a study of blood T cell repertoires in COVID-19. Method: immunoSEQ multiplex PCR; TCRdb's copy keeps in-frame clones and lacks some. This table has approximately 91,000 clones, roughly 72% appearing once. Sequencing was done on a sample of peripheral blood. The receptors were gathered from a man aged 65 to 85 with acute or convalescent COVID-19.

The CDR3 DNA reads TGTGCCAGCAGCACTAGCGGGGGCAACAATGAGCAGTTCTTC. This codes for CASSTSGGNNEQFF. The V gene is TRBV3-1 (or the pseudogene TRBV3-2), the J gene TRBJ2-1, with 11 bases identical to TRBD2. The V gene end was trimmed by 5 bases and the J gene end by 5 bases; junction bases not matched to a gene: 2. CDR1 is LGHDT and CDR2 is YNNKEL in the germline V gene (reference sequence). CDR3 length: 14 residues.

V gene TRBV7-2 combines with J gene TRBJ2-2; perhaps TRBD2 as D (5 bases). V was trimmed by 1 base and J by 5 bases, leaving 8 bases between them. CDR3 length equals 14 residues. Germline V CDR1 and CDR2: SGHTA, FQGNSA. This CDR3 is CASSLVRGTGELFF. CDR3 coding DNA: TGTGCCAGCAGCTTAGTTCGGGGTACCGGGGAGCTGTTTTTT.

In this sample, this clone turned up many times. V and J are TRBV5-1 and TRBJ2-7; tentatively, D is TRBD2 (6 bases). The germline V and J ends were trimmed by 4 bases and 4 bases, with 24 bases remaining between them. From germline, CDR1 is SGHRS and CDR2 YFSETQ. The CDR3 is 17 residues long. CDR3 amino acids: CASSKPRTEGLDYEQYV. CDR3 sequence (DNA): TGCGCCAGCAGCAAACCCCGGACGGAGGGCCTGGATTACGAGCAGTACGTC.

In regard to this clone: This sample also contains other DNA sequences that code for the same CDR3. V is TRBV7-9 and J is TRBJ2-5; tentatively, D is TRBD2 (5 bases). CDR3 size: 13 residues. V shed 1 base and J shed 5 bases, with 8 bases lying between them. Per the germline V gene, CDR1 is SEHNR and CDR2 is FQNEAQ (reference sequence). CDR3 coding DNA: TGTGCCAGCAGCTTAGGTTCGGGGGAGACCCAGTACTTC. This gives the protein CASSLGSGETQYF.

The CDR3 DNA is TGTGCCAGCAGCTTGGCCAGGACAGGGGGAAACATTCAGTACTTC. Protein sequence: CASSLARTGGNIQYF. V gene TRBV5-8 combines with J gene TRBJ2-4; TRBD1 aligns across 10 bases. V lost 0 bases to trimming and J lost 6 bases; unmatched junction nucleotides: 3. This CDR3 has 15 residues. CDR1 and CDR2 (germline): SGHTS, YDEGEE.